These 10 T cell receptor beta chains were all obtained from the same sample, sequenced in a study of technical replicates of blood from several donors. Here immunoSEQ multiplex PCR was the method, and the copy in TCRdb shows in-frame clones only, minus some. The table records approximately 70,000 clones, 91% of them present only once. The sample comprised T cells isolated from PBMCs. The source is a human donor in good health. Some clones in this sample may be carry-over from other donors' samples.

The genes are TRBV10-3 and TRBJ2-1, with TRBD1 identical over 9 bases. This CDR3 is built from 15 residues. The trim removed 3 bases at V and 7 bases at J, leaving 7 bases unmatched. From germline, CDR1 is ENHRY and CDR2 SYGVKD. The CDR3 region has the DNA TGTGCCATCAGTGATAAGGGACAGGGTTTGAATGAGCAGTTCTTC. Translation: CAISDKGQGLNEQFF.

The chain combines TRBV18 with TRBJ2-1; D is ambiguous. V lost 0 bases to trimming and J lost 6 bases, with 6 bases between them. Germline V gives CDR1 KGHSH, CDR2 LQKENI. This CDR3 contains 13 residues. CDR3 sequence reads: CASSPPVSNEQFF. The CDR3 DNA follows: TGTGCCAGCTCACCACCCGTCAGCAATGAGCAGTTCTTC.

The chain has TRBV19 and TRBJ2-3, with D perhaps matching TRBD1 (5 bases). The V end was cut by 5 bases, the J end by 14 bases, with 20 bases between. CDR3 length: 13 residues. Germline V gives CDR1 LNHDA, CDR2 SQIVND (reference sequence). The CDR3 nucleotides read TGTGCCAGTAGTCCGTCACAGGTCCCGCACCGGTATTTT. This encodes CASSPSQVPHRYF.

The V call is TRBV27, the J call TRBJ2-3, with 9 bases matching TRBD2. This CDR3 has 16 residues. CDR1 MNHEY and CDR2 SMNVEV come from the germline V gene (reference sequence). Trimming took 0 bases from V and 1 from J; bases not matched to a gene: 2. The CDR3 spells CASSLSPSGGTDTQYF. CDR3 sequence (DNA): TGTGCCAGCAGTTTATCGCCTAGCGGGGGCACAGATACGCAGTATTTT.

The chain couples TRBV5-1 to TRBJ2-5; 8 bases fit TRBD2. V shed 3 bases, J shed 4 bases, and the junction held 8 bases outside the gene matches. The CDR3 runs 15 residues. CDR1 is SGHRS, CDR2 YFSETQ, per germline. The CDR3 sequence is CASSSGWSGGETQYF. The CDR3 nucleotides read TGCGCCAGCAGCTCTGGGTGGAGCGGGGGAGAGACCCAGTACTTC.

The V call is TRBV18, the J call TRBJ1-5; weak D call: TRBD1 (5 bases). V dropped 4 bases and J dropped 1 base, with 17 bases sitting between them. The CDR3 is 17 residues long. Germline lookup yields CDR1 KGHSH and CDR2 LQKENI. CDR3 in amino acids: CASSLNSRGTSNQPQHF. The CDR3 coding sequence is TGTGCCAGCTCACTTAATTCACGGGGGACGAGCAATCAGCCCCAGCATTTT.

This chain connects TRBV28 to TRBJ1-5; the D is unclear. Germline loops: CDR1 MDHEN, CDR2 SYDVKM. This CDR3 comprises 15 residues. V dropped 6 bases and J dropped 5 bases, with 17 bases sitting between them. The DNA for the CDR3 is TGTGCCAGCAGCCGGGCCCCAGGCGGGCATCAGCCCCAGCATTTT. Its translation: CASSRAPGGHQPQHF.

The chain couples TRBV4-3 to TRBJ2-5; D possibly corresponds to TRBD2 (5 bases). This CDR3 contains 13 residues. Germline-derived CDR1 and CDR2 are LGHNA and YSLEER. Trimming left V 0 bases short and J 5 bases short, with 7 bases between. The DNA of the CDR3 is TGCGCCAGCAGCCAAGATCCGGGGGAGACCCAGTACTTC. It codes for CASSQDPGETQYF.

V is TRBV4-1 and J is TRBJ2-7; 7 bases line up with TRBD1. Germline assignment: CDR1 MGHRA and CDR2 YSYEKL. This CDR3 is built from 16 residues. V gave up 4 bases and J gave up 6 bases; unmatched junction bases: 15. CDR3 residues: CASSPLGEGASTEQYF. The DNA for the CDR3 is TGCGCCAGCAGCCCTTTGGGTGAGGGGGCGTCCACCGAGCAGTACTTC.

J is TRBJ2-2 and V is TRBV5-6; TRBD2 aligns across 8 bases. The ends lost 1 base at V and 2 bases at J; junction bases unmatched: 4. In germline, CDR1 is SGHDT, CDR2 YYEEEE. The CDR3 has 16 residues. The CDR3 sequence is CASSLFAGGNTGELFF. The DNA for the CDR3 is TGTGCCAGCAGCTTGTTCGCGGGGGGTAACACCGGGGAGCTGTTTTTT.